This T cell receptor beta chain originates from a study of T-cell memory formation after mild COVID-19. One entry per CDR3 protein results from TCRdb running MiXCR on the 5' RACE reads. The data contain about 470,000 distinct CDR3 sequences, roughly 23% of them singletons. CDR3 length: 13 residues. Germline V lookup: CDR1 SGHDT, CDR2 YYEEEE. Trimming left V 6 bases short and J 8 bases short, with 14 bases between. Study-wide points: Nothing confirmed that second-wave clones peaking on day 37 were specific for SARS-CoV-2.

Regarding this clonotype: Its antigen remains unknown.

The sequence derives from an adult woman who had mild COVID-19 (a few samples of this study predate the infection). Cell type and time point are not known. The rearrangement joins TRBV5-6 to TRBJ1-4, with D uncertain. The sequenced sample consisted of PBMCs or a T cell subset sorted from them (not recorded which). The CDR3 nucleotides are TGTGCCAGCACCATAGCTGGTTGGGAAAAACTGTTTTTT. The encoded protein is CASTIAGWEKLFF.